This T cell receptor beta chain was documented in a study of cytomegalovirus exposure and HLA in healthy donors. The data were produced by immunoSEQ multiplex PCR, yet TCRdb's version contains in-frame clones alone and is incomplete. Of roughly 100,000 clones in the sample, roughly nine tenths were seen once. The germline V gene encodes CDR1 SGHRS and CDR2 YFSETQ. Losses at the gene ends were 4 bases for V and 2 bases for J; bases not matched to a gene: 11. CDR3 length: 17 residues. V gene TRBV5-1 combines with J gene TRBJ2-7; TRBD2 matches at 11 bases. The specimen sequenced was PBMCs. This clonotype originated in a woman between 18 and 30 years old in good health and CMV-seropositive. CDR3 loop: CASSAGLAAIGAYEQYF. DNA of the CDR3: TGCGCCAGCAGCGCGGGACTAGCGGCAATAGGGGCCTACGAGCAGTACTTC.